This T cell receptor beta chain was sequenced during a study of blood T cell repertoires in COVID-19. Study overall: Researchers got acute and convalescent COVID-19 samples from the United States, Italy and Spain. T cells, B-cell-depleted T cells, or PBMCs supplied cDNA or gDNA.

V lost 0 bases, J lost 2 bases, and 0 bases stayed unmatched. CDR1 and CDR2 (germline): SGHTA, FQGTGA. This CDR3 comprises 15 residues. The authors' processing: Amplified reference gene primers provided the basis for estimating nucleated cell counts. Some clones are missing from TCRdb's copy, which holds only in-frame ones; the method was immunoSEQ multiplex PCR. V and J calls plus clone size are reproduced from that table; the DNA served to infer D and trimming. The data show around 260,000 clones, about 87% seen once. This clonotype originated in a man between 60 and 75 years old who had recovered from COVID-19. The chain is built from TRBV7-3 and TRBJ2-7; TRBD2 aligns across 11 bases. Sequenced material: peripheral blood. This CDR3 reads CASSLTSGGAYEQYF. CDR3 coding DNA: TGTGCCAGCAGCTTAACTAGCGGGGGGGCCTACGAGCAGTACTTC.